This entry lists 14 T cell receptor beta chains sequenced from one sample in a study of T-cell memory formation after mild COVID-19. A single record per CDR3 protein comes from TCRdb applying MiXCR to the 5' RACE reads. In the table there are about 410,000 distinct CDR3 sequences, 15% to 20% of which are singletons. The source material was PBMCs or a T cell subset sorted from them (not recorded which). These receptors were collected from a man aged 18-30 years who had mild COVID-19 (a few samples of this study predate the infection). Cell type and time point are not known.

This clonotype was counted a few times. This chain uses TRBV7-9 with TRBJ2-2, with 8 nucleotides matching TRBD2. Looked up from germline, CDR1 is SEHNR and CDR2 is FQNEAQ (reference sequence). This CDR3 spans 17 amino acids. V dropped 3 bases and J dropped 3; count of bases not matched to a gene: 9. The CDR3 DNA reads TGTGCCAGCAGCTTCCTGGGCGAGCGGGGGTACACCGGGGAGCTGTTTTTT. This translates into CASSFLGERGYTGELFF.

The CDR3 DNA reads as TGTGCCAGCAGTTACTCGAGCAGAGGGAACACTGAAGCTTTCTTT. Its translation: CASSYSSRGNTEAFF. The chain joins TRBV6-6 to TRBJ1-1; D is unresolved. The germline gives CDR1 MNHNY, CDR2 SVGAGI (reference sequence). Trimming removed 0 bases from V and 1 base from J, with 9 bases in between. The CDR3 is made up of 15 amino acids.

This clonotype was counted between two and nine times. The genes are TRBV6-2 or TRBV6-3 and TRBJ2-7; TRBD1 matches 7 bases. Germline V CDR1 and CDR2: MNHEY, SVGEGT. The ends lost 8 bases at V and 2 bases at J; junction bases unmatched: 3. This CDR3 contains 12 residues. The CDR3 region is CASGTVTYEQYF. The CDR3 nucleotides read TGTGCCAGCGGGACAGTCACCTACGAGCAGTACTTC.

The chain links TRBV20-1 to TRBJ1-4; TRBD1 matches at 7 bases. With 5 bases clipped from V and 1 base from J, the junction kept 7 bases outside the gene matches. Germline-derived CDR1 and CDR2 are DFQATT and SNEGSKA (reference sequence). The CDR3 is made up of 15 amino acids. CDR3 region: CSAGGQGVTNEKLFF. In nucleotides, the CDR3 is TGCAGTGCTGGGGGGCAGGGGGTAACTAATGAAAAACTGTTTTTT.

This clonotype was detected a few times. This sequence joins TRBV11-2 and TRBJ2-3; D is perhaps TRBD1 (5 bases). Germline V gives CDR1 SGHAT, CDR2 FQNNGV. V dropped 2 bases and J dropped 1 base, with 13 bases sitting between them. The CDR3 runs to 16 residues. CDR3 region: CASSLNFWGRTDTQYF. CDR3 DNA: TGTGCCAGCAGCTTAAACTTCTGGGGCCGCACAGATACGCAGTATTTT.

V and J are TRBV6-6 and TRBJ2-7; weak D call: TRBD1 (7 bases). The V end lost 4 bases, the J end lost 8 bases, and 36 bases lay between the germline ends. This CDR3 spans 20 amino acids. Germline CDR1 MNHNY, CDR2 SVGAGI (reference sequence). The CDR3 DNA reads as TGTGCCAGCAGTTTCCCCCGGGGCCAGGGGGGCGTGTCGTCTCCTACGAAGCAGTACTTC. Amino acid sequence: CASSFPRGQGGVSSPTKQYF.

CDR3 protein: CASSEEPGGSGANVLTF. The CDR3 DNA is TGTGCCAGCAGTGAAGAGCCAGGGGGGTCTGGGGCCAACGTCCTGACTTTC. The genes are TRBV2 and TRBJ2-6; D is possibly TRBD1 (7 bases). Germline V gene lookup returns CDR1 SNHLY and CDR2 FYNNEI. Trimming shortened V by 1 base and J by 1 base, and 11 bases separated the two germline ends. This CDR3 has 17 amino acids.

The chain has TRBV10-3 and TRBJ2-3; no firm D call. Germline CDR1 and CDR2: ENHRY and SYGVKD. V gave up 10 bases and J gave up 7 bases, with 9 bases separating them. CDR3 length equals 10 residues. CDR3: CAKNGNTQYF. The CDR3 DNA follows: TGTGCCAAGAATGGGAATACGCAGTATTTT.

The chain employs TRBV10-2 and TRBJ1-2; no firm D call. The CDR3 covers 13 residues. CDR1 is WSHSY, CDR2 SAAADI, per germline. The V end lost 0 bases, the J end lost 6 bases, and 8 bases lay between the germline ends. In DNA form, the CDR3 reads TGCGCCAGCAGTGAGTCTCCCGCGGATGGCTACACCTTC. Translated: CASSESPADGYTF.

This clonotype appeared a few times. This chain links TRBV6-1 with TRBJ2-5; TRBD2 matches 7 bases. Germline assignment: CDR1 MNHNS and CDR2 SASEGT. This CDR3 has 17 amino acids. V lost 3 bases to trimming and J lost 1 base; unmatched junction nucleotides: 11. CDR3 in DNA: TGTGCCAGCAGTGAGGGTCGGGGAGCGGGGTTCCAAGAGACCCAGTACTTC. The encoded protein is CASSEGRGAGFQETQYF.

The gene calls are TRBV27 and TRBJ1-2; no reliable D call. Looked up from germline, CDR1 is MNHEY and CDR2 is SMNVEV (reference sequence). V dropped 5 bases and J dropped 5 bases, with 15 bases sitting between them. This CDR3 region has 14 residues. The CDR3 DNA reads as TGTGCCAGCAGTCCCACAAGGTCGAGGTATGGCTACACCTTC. Its protein is CASSPTRSRYGYTF.

The chain has TRBV7-3 and TRBJ1-1, with a tentative D call TRBD1 (6 bases). The CDR3 sequence is 15 residues long. Deletions cut 7 bases from V and 4 bases from J, with 19 bases between. Germline V gives CDR1 SGHTA, CDR2 FQGTGA. The CDR3, as DNA: TGTGCCAGCACCCCCCTGGAGGGGGGATCCACTGAAGCTTTCTTT. Amino acids: CASTPLEGGSTEAFF.

The gene calls are TRBV20-1 and TRBJ2-5; D might be TRBD2 (6 bases). The CDR3 has 13 residues. V was pared by 8 bases and J by 1 base, with 14 bases between. CDR1 DFQATT and CDR2 SNEGSKA come from the germline V gene (reference sequence). CDR3 nucleotides: TGCAGTACCCGGAGGGGTTTCCAAGAGACCCAGTACTTC. Translation: CSTRRGFQETQYF.

This clonotype was picked up one time. The chain couples TRBV7-2 to TRBJ2-7; D uncertain. The CDR3 runs 14 residues. Trimming shortened V by 4 bases and J by 1 base, and 11 bases separated the two germline ends. Germline CDR1 and CDR2: SGHTA and FQGNSA. The chain's CDR3 is CASSSTISSYEQYF. The CDR3 nucleotides are TGTGCCAGCAGCTCTACTATTTCATCCTACGAGCAGTACTTC.